A selection of T cell receptor beta chains follows, all from one sample in a study of T cell changes during pregnancy in multiple sclerosis. Assay: immunoSEQ multiplex PCR; the TCRdb copy retains only in-frame clones and omits some. Among around 97,000 clones listed, less than 95% were seen once. The specimen comprised peripheral blood, sampled in the second trimester of pregnancy. The receptors here all came from a female donor in good health, enrolled as a control in a pregnancy study. Each CDR3 is given with its conserved first and last residue. The D gene is left open where the match is weak. Clone size is given for some rows only: seen once, a few or many times, or a class if the clone is expanded.

-,TRBV28,15,TRBJ2-3,-,CASSLWGRSTDTQYF,TGTGCCAGCAGTTTATGGGGGAGGAGCACAGATACGCAGTATTTT
-,TRBV30,17,TRBJ1-5,-,CAWTPGLQGMSNQPQHF,TGTGCCTGGACCCCGGGGCTACAGGGAATGAGCAATCAGCCCCAGCATTTT
-,TRBV5-4,19,TRBJ2-6,-,CASSLGLRGAPSGANVLTF,TGTGCCAGCAGCTTGGGTTTACGGGGGGCTCCGTCTGGGGCCAACGTCCTGACTTTC
-,TRBV7-2,17,TRBJ1-1,TRBD1,CASSPRTGVFANTEAFF,TGTGCCAGCAGCCCGAGGACAGGCGTATTCGCGAACACTGAAGCTTTCTTT
-,TRBV2,14,TRBJ1-2,TRBD1,CASILGQGPRGYTF,TGTGCCAGCATTCTGGGACAGGGCCCGAGAGGCTACACCTTC
once,TRBV4-3,16,TRBJ2-1,TRBD2,CASSQVSLATSNEQFF,TGCGCCAGCAGCCAAGTGTCACTAGCGACCTCCAATGAGCAGTTCTTC
-,TRBV4-3,14,TRBJ1-1,-,CASSQRSPGTEAFF,TGCGCCAGCAGCCAAAGAAGCCCCGGGACTGAAGCTTTCTTT
-,TRBV9,14,TRBJ1-1,-,CASSVGFRGGEAFF,TGTGCCAGCAGCGTAGGTTTTCGGGGGGGTGAAGCTTTCTTT
-,TRBV5-4,14,TRBJ2-3,-,CASSAGLRTDTQYF,TGTGCCAGCAGCGCGGGACTTCGCACAGATACGCAGTATTTT
-,TRBV7-2,22,TRBJ2-3,TRBD2,CASSLATAPRTSGGRRGDTQYF,TGTGCCAGCAGCTTAGCCACAGCACCCCGGACTAGCGGGGGGCGAAGGGGAGATACGCAGTATTTT
-,TRBV4-1,15,TRBJ2-5,TRBD1,CASSRSTGGMETQYF,TGCGCCAGCAGCCGATCTACAGGGGGAATGGAGACCCAGTACTTC
-,TRBV18,16,TRBJ2-7,TRBD1,CASSLRGGQGIYEQYF,TGTGCCAGCTCACTGAGGGGAGGACAGGGGATCTACGAGCAGTACTTC
-,TRBV11-3,14,TRBJ2-1,-,CASSLEGGVNEQFF,TGTGCCAGCAGCTTAGAGGGCGGGGTCAATGAGCAGTTCTTC
-,TRBV15,15,TRBJ2-5,TRBD2,CATSRATAGVETQYF,TGTGCCACCAGCAGAGCCACAGCGGGGGTGGAGACCCAGTACTTC
-,TRBV19,11,TRBJ2-5,-,CASSPGETQYF,TGTGCCAGTAGTCCTGGCGAGACCCAGTACTTC
-,TRBV5-4,17,TRBJ2-7,-,CASSLGGQREIAYEQYF,TGTGCCAGCAGCTTGGGCGGCCAGCGAGAGATCGCCTACGAGCAGTACTTC
-,TRBV7-2,13,TRBJ2-3,-,CASSLIRTDTQYF,TGTGCCAGCAGCCTGATACGGACAGATACGCAGTATTTT
-,TRBV6-5,16,TRBJ2-7,-,CASSYGGGENSYEQYF,TGTGCCAGCAGTTACGGAGGGGGGGAAAACTCCTACGAGCAGTACTTC
-,TRBV6-4,13,TRBJ1-2,TRBD1,CARWRTGVYGYTF,TGTGCCAGATGGAGGACAGGGGTCTATGGCTACACCTTC
once,TRBV4-1,18,TRBJ2-5,TRBD1,CASSQKGGGTGGQETQYF,TGCGCCAGCAGCCAAAAAGGTGGGGGAACAGGGGGCCAAGAGACCCAGTACTTC
-,TRBV5-1,13,TRBJ1-1,-,CASSLALNTEAFF,TGCGCCAGCAGCTTGGCGTTGAACACTGAAGCTTTCTTT
-,TRBV6-6,15,TRBJ2-3,-,CASSYGSGGTDTQYF,TGTGCCAGCAGTTACGGTTCGGGGGGCACAGATACGCAGTATTTT
-,TRBV5-6,13,TRBJ1-1,-,CASGGGPITEAFF,TGTGCCAGCGGGGGGGGCCCGATCACTGAAGCTTTCTTT
-,TRBV6-1,16,TRBJ2-5,TRBD2,CASSVGLAGGRETQYF,TGTGCCAGCAGTGTGGGACTAGCGGGAGGGAGAGAGACCCAGTACTTC
-,TRBV28,14,TRBJ2-3,-,CASSSSGRRYTQYF,TGTGCCAGCAGTTCCAGCGGCCGCCGGTATACGCAGTATTTT
-,TRBV28,13,TRBJ1-1,TRBD1,CASNTGVDTEAFF,TGTGCCAGCAACACAGGGGTGGACACTGAAGCTTTCTTT